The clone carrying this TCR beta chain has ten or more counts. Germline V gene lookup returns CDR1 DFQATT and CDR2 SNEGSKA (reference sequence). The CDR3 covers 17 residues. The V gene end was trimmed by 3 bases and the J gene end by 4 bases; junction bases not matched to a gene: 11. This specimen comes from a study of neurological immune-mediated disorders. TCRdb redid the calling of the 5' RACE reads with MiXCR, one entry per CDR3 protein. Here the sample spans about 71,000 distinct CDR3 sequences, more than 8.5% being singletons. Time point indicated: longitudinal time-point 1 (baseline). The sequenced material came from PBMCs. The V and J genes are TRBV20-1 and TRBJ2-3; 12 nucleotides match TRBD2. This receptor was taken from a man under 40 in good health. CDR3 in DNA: TGCAGTGCTAGTTCGGCTAGCGGGAGGGCCTCAGCAGATACGCAGTATTTT. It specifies CSASSASGRASADTQYF.